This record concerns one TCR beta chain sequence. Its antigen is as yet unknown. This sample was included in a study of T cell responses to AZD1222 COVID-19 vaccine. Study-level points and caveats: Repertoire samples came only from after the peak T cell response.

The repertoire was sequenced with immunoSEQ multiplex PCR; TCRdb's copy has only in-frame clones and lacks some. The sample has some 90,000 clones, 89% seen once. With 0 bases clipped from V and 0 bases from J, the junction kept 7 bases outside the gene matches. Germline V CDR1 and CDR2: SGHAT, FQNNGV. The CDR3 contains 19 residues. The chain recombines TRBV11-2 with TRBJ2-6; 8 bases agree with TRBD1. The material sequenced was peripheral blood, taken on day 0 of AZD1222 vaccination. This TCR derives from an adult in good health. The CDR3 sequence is CASSLDPQGAYSGANVLTF. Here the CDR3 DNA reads TGTGCCAGCAGCTTAGATCCCCAGGGGGCCTACTCTGGGGCCAACGTCCTGACTTTC.